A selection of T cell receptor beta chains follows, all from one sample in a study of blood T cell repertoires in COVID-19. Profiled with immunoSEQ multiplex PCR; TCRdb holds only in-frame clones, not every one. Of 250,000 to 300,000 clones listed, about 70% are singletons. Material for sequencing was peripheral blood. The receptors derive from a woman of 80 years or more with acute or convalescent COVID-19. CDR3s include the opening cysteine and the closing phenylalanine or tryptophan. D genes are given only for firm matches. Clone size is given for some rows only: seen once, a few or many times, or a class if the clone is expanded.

cdr3_nt: TGTGCCTGGGGGAGGACAGCATACGAGCAGTACTTC
cdr3_aa: CAWGRTAYEQYF
v_call: TRBV30
j_call: TRBJ2-7
clone_size: few
d_call: -

cdr3_nt: TGTGCAAGCCCTCGGGACTATTCCTACGAGCAGTACTTC
cdr3_aa: CASPRDYSYEQYF
v_call: TRBV12-2
j_call: TRBJ2-7
clone_size: -
d_call: -

cdr3_nt: TGTGCCAGCAGCCAGGGGACAGGGTTGTACGAGCAGTACTTC
cdr3_aa: CASSQGTGLYEQYF
v_call: TRBV3-1/TRBV3-2
j_call: TRBJ2-7
clone_size: -
d_call: TRBD1

cdr3_nt: TGTGCCAGCTCACCTCTCCAACAGGGGATGAACACTGAAGCTTTCTTT
cdr3_aa: CASSPLQQGMNTEAFF
v_call: TRBV18
j_call: TRBJ1-1
clone_size: -
d_call: TRBD1

cdr3_nt: TGTGCCAGCAGTTCGGGTTCACCGGGGGAGCTGTTTTTT
cdr3_aa: CASSSGSPGELFF
v_call: TRBV7-3
j_call: TRBJ2-2
clone_size: -
d_call: -

cdr3_nt: TGCGCCAGCAGCCAAGCAATGCAGGGGTTTGATACCGGGGAGCTGTTTTTT
cdr3_aa: CASSQAMQGFDTGELFF
v_call: TRBV4-3
j_call: TRBJ2-2
clone_size: -
d_call: -

cdr3_nt: TGTGCCAGCAGAGGAAACAGGGGAATATATTTT
cdr3_aa: CASRGNRGIYF
v_call: TRBV28
j_call: TRBJ1-3
clone_size: few
d_call: TRBD1

cdr3_nt: TGTGCCAGCAGCCCCACGGGACAGACGAACACCGGGGAGCTGTTTTTT
cdr3_aa: CASSPTGQTNTGELFF
v_call: TRBV27
j_call: TRBJ2-2
clone_size: -
d_call: TRBD1

cdr3_nt: TGCGCCAGCAGCTCTCGAGCGCGGGGGAGATTGGATACGCAGTATTTT
cdr3_aa: CASSSRARGRLDTQYF
v_call: TRBV5-1
j_call: TRBJ2-3
clone_size: -
d_call: TRBD2

cdr3_nt: TGTGCCAGCTCACCCTCGACAGAAAACACTGAAGCTTTCTTT
cdr3_aa: CASSPSTENTEAFF
v_call: TRBV18
j_call: TRBJ1-1
clone_size: once
d_call: -

cdr3_nt: TGTGCCAGTAGGAGCAGGGTCAGTGAGCAGTTCTTC
cdr3_aa: CASRSRVSEQFF
v_call: TRBV19
j_call: TRBJ2-1
clone_size: few
d_call: -

cdr3_nt: TGTGCCATCAGTGCTGGGCACGATAGTGAGCAGTTCTTC
cdr3_aa: CAISAGHDSEQFF
v_call: TRBV10-3
j_call: TRBJ2-1
clone_size: -
d_call: -

cdr3_nt: TGTGCCAGCAGCGTTACAGCGGCTAATGAAAAACTGTTTTTT
cdr3_aa: CASSVTAANEKLFF
v_call: TRBV5-4
j_call: TRBJ1-4
clone_size: -
d_call: -

cdr3_nt: TGTGCCATCTCTCCCTCCACAGATACGCAGTATTTT
cdr3_aa: CAISPSTDTQYF
v_call: TRBV10-3
j_call: TRBJ2-3
clone_size: few
d_call: -